Presented here are 11 T cell receptor beta chains from one specimen sequenced in a study of CXCR3-negative and CXCR3-positive naive CD8 T cells. With UMI labels, 5' RACE was used to prepare the TRB cDNA libraries. Reprocessing the 5' RACE reads, TCRdb reports a single entry for every CDR3 protein and omits DNA. In total, the table holds about 130,000 distinct CDR3 sequences. Sample: naive CXCR3- CD8+ T cells from blood. Subset indicated: CD45RO-CCR7+CD27+CD95- naive CD8+ T cells lacking CXCR3 (TNR3-). These receptors came from a human donor in good health. Some clones in this sample may be carry-over from other donors' samples.

This chain uses TRBV9 with TRBJ2-1; TCRdb's D call, TRBD2, is unchecked because there is no DNA. Germline V CDR1 and CDR2: SGDLS, YYNGEE. This CDR3 contains 16 residues. CDR3 residues: CASSVVLAGDYNEQFF.

The V call is TRBV29-1, the J call TRBJ2-5; the TRBD1 assignment by TCRdb is unverifiable without DNA. Germline V lookup: CDR1 SQVTM, CDR2 ANQGSEA. The CDR3 is made up of 16 amino acids. The CDR3 sequence is CSAERTGGFIEETQYF.

The CDR3 region is CASSFTLALTDTQYF. The rearrangement joins TRBV12-3 or TRBV12-4 to TRBJ2-3; TCRdb calls TRBD2, which cannot be checked without DNA. The CDR3 is 15 residues long.

V and J are TRBV29-1 and TRBJ2-2; TCRdb's D gene call, TRBD1, goes unchecked for lack of DNA. This CDR3 region has 15 residues. CDR1 and CDR2 from the germline V gene are SQVTM and ANQGSEA. Here the CDR3 reads CSAGDIEVNTGELFF.

The rearrangement links TRBV29-1 to TRBJ2-2. Germline CDR1 and CDR2: SQVTM and ANQGSEA. The CDR3 is 15 residues long. The CDR3 here is CSVVLGLTNTGELFF.

The V and J genes are TRBV28 and TRBJ2-1; the D call of TRBD1 rests on TCRdb alone, since no DNA is present to check it. Germline V gene lookup returns CDR1 MDHEN and CDR2 SYDVKM. The CDR3 loop spans 15 amino acids. The CDR3 protein is CASSLPQGARNEQFF. The full variable domain, its missing parts supplied by reference TRBV28 and TRBJ2-1, is DVKVTQSSRYLVKRTGEKVFLECVQDMDHENMFWYRQDPGLGLRLIYFSYDVKMKEKGDIPEGYSVSREKKERFSLILESASTNQTSMYLCASSLPQGARNEQFFGPGTRLTVL.

This chain uses TRBV7-9 with TRBJ2-3; with no DNA, the TCRdb D assignment of TRBD1 cannot be verified. In germline, CDR1 is SEHNR, CDR2 FQNEAQ (reference sequence). This CDR3 comprises 15 residues. CDR3 protein: CASFVQDRATDTQYF.

The CDR3 loop is CASSFGSANTGELFF. The V gene is TRBV6-5, the J gene TRBJ2-2. CDR1 and CDR2 from the germline V gene are MNHEY and SVGAGI. The CDR3 is made up of 15 amino acids.

V gene TRBV15 combines with J gene TRBJ2-5. Germline values: CDR1 LNHNV, CDR2 YYDKDF (reference sequence). The CDR3 covers 15 residues. CDR3 in amino acids: CATSSRRTYQETQYF.

This chain connects TRBV12-3 or TRBV12-4 to TRBJ2-3; TCRdb's assignment of TRBD2 cannot be checked, as there is no DNA. The CDR3 is made up of 18 amino acids. The CDR3 protein is CASRVLHPFGRREDTQYF.

V is TRBV12-3 or TRBV12-4 and J is TRBJ1-3. This CDR3 is 13 amino acids long. CDR3 region: CAGTRSSGNTIYF.